These 2 T cell receptor beta chains were sequenced from one sample in a study of blood T cell repertoires in COVID-19. The protocol was immunoSEQ multiplex PCR, while the TCRdb copy is restricted to in-frame clones and leaves out a portion. The sample lists some 520,000 clones; 80% to 90% were seen once. Input material: peripheral blood. The receptor set was obtained from a man between 18 and 29 years old with COVID-19, enrolled during active disease.

The chain combines TRBV11-3 with TRBJ2-4; 9 bases map to TRBD1. The CDR3 has 14 amino acids. The V segment lost 5 bases and the J segment 5 bases; nucleotides outside the gene matches: 4. CDR1 is SGHNT and CDR2 is YENEEA in the germline V gene. The CDR3 nucleotides are TGTGCCAGCAGCCCACGACAGGGGGAAAACATTCAGTACTTC. Protein sequence: CASSPRQGENIQYF.

This clone appeared once. The V gene is TRBV2, the J gene TRBJ1-2, with 7 bases matching TRBD1. From germline, CDR1 is SNHLY and CDR2 FYNNEI. The CDR3 consists of 13 residues. V trimming: 6 bases; J trimming: 2 bases; junction bases outside the gene matches: 3. In DNA form, the CDR3 reads TGTGCCAGCAGGAGGGACAGCAACTATGGCTACACCTTC. This translates into CASRRDSNYGYTF.